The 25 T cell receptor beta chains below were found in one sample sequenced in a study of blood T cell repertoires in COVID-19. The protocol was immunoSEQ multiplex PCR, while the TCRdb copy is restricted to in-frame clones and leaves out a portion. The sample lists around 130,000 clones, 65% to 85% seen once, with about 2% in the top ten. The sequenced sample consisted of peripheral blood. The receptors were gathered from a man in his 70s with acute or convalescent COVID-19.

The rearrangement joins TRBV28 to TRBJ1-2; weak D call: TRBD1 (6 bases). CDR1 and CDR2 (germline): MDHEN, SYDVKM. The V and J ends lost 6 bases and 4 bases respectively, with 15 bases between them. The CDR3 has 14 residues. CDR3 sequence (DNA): TGTGCCAGCAGACAAGGGGGACACATCTATGGCTACACCTTC. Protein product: CASRQGGHIYGYTF.

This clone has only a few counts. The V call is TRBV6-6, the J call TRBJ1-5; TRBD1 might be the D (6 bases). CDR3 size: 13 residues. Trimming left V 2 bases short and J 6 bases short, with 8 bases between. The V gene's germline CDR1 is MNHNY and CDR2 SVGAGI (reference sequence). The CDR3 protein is CASSYGGVQPQHF. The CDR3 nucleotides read TGTGCCAGCAGTTACGGGGGCGTTCAGCCCCAGCATTTT.

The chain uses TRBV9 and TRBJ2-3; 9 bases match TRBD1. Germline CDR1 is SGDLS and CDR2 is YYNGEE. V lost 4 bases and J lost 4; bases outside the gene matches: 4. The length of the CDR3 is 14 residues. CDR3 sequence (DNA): TGTGCCAGCAGCCTGGGACAGGGAGCAGATACGCAGTATTTT. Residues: CASSLGQGADTQYF.

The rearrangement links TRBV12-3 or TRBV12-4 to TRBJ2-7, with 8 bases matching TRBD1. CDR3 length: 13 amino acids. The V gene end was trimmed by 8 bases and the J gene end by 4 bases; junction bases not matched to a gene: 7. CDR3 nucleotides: TGTGCCAGCGCGAGGACAGGGCAGTACGAGCAGTACTTC. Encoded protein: CASARTGQYEQYF.

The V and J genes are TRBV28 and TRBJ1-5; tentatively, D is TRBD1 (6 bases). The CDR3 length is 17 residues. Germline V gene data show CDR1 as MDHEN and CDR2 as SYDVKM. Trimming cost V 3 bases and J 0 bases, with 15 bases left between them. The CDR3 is CASSLARTAYSNQPQHF. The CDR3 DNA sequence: TGTGCCAGCAGTTTGGCCCGGACAGCTTATAGCAATCAGCCCCAGCATTTT.

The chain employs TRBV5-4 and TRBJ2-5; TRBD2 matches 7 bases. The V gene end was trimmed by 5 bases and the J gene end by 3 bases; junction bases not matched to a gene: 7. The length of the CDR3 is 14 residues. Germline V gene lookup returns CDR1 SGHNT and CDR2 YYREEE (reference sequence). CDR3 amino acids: CASRPGLAEETQYF. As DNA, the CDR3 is TGTGCCAGCAGGCCTGGCCTAGCGGAAGAGACCCAGTACTTC. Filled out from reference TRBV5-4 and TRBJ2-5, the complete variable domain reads ETGVTQSPTHLIKTRGQQVTLRCSSQSGHNTVSWYQQALGQGPQFIFQYYREEENGRGNFPPRFSGLQFPNYSSELNVNALELDDSALYLCASRPGLAEETQYFGPGTRLLVL.

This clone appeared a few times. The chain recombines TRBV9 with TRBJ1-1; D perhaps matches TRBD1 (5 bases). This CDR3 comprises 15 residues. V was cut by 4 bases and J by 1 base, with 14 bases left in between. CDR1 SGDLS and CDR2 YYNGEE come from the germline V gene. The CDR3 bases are TGTGCCAGCAGCACTACCGGGACTAGGAACACTGAAGCTTTCTTT. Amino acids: CASSTTGTRNTEAFF.

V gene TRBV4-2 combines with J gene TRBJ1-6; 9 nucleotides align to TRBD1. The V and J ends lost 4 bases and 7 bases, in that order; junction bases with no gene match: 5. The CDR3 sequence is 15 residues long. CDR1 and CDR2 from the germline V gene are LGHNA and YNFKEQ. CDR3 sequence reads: CASSLKDRGNSPLHF. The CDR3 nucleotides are TGTGCCAGCAGCCTTAAGGACAGGGGCAATTCACCCCTCCACTTT.

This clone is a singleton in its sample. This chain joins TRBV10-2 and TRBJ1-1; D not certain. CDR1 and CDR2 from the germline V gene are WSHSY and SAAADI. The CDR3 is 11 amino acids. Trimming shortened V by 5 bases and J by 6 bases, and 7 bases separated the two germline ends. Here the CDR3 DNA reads TGCGCCAGCAGTTCTAACGCTGAAGCTTTCTTT. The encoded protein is CASSSNAEAFF.

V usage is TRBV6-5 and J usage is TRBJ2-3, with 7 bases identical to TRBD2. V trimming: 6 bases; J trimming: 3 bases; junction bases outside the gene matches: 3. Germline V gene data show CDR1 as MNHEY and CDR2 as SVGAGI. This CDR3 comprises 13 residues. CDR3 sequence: CASRGGVTDTQYF. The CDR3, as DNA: TGTGCCAGCAGGGGGGGGGTTACAGATACGCAGTATTTT.

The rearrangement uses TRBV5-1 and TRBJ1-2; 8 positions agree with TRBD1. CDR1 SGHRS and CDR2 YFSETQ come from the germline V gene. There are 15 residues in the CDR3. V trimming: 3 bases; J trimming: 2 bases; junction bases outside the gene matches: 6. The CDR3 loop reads CASSWTGPENYGYTF. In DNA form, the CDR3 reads TGCGCCAGCAGCTGGACAGGGCCTGAAAACTATGGCTACACCTTC.

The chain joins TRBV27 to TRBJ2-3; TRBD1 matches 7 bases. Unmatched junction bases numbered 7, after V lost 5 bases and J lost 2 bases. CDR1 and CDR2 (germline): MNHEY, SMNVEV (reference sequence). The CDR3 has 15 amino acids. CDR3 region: CASSLLGQNTDTQYF. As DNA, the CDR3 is TGTGCCAGCAGTCTCCTGGGACAGAACACAGATACGCAGTATTTT.

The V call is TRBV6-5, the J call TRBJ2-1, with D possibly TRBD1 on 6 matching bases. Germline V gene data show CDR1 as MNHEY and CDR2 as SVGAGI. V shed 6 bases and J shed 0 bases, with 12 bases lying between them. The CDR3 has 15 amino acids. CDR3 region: CASSRRQDSYNEQFF. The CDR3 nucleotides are TGTGCCAGCAGCAGAAGACAGGACTCCTACAATGAGCAGTTCTTC.

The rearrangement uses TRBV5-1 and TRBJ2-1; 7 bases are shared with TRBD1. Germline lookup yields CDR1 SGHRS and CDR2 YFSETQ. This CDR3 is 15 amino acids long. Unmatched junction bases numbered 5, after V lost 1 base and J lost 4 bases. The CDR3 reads CASSLTGTVYNEQFF. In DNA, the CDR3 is TGCGCCAGCAGCTTGACCGGGACAGTTTACAATGAGCAGTTCTTC.

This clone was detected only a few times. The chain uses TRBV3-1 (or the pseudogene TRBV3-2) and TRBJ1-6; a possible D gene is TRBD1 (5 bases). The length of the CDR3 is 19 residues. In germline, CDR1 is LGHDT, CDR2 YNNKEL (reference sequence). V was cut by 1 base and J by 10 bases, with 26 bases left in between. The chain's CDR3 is CASSQGPPGVGAVRSPLHF. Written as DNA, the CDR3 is TGTGCCAGCAGCCAAGGCCCACCGGGGGTAGGGGCAGTAAGGTCACCCCTCCACTTT.

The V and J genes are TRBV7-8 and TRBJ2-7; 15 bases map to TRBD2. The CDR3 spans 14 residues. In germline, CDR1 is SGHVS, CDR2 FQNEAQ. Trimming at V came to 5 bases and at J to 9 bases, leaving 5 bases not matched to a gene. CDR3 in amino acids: CASSPGLAGGAQYF. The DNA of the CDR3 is TGTGCCAGCAGCCCGGGACTAGCGGGGGGTGCGCAGTACTTC.

CDR3 bases: TGCGCCAGCAATGGCGGGGGAGGTACCGGGGAGCTGTTTTTT. It specifies CASNGGGGTGELFF. The V and J genes are TRBV10-2 and TRBJ2-2; TRBD2 matches 7 bases. The junction had 7 bases not matched to a gene; V was cut back by 7 bases and J by 5 bases. The V gene's germline CDR1 is WSHSY and CDR2 SAAADI. This CDR3 region has 14 residues.

The CDR3 reads CASRQLGEGTQHF. The CDR3 nucleotides are TGTGCCAGCAGACAACTAGGTGAAGGGACCCAGCATTTT. The chain has TRBV6-6 and TRBJ1-5; D gene uncertain. The CDR3 has 13 residues. The germline gives CDR1 MNHNY, CDR2 SVGAGI (reference sequence). With 6 bases removed from V and 11 bases from J, the gap between germline ends came to 17 bases.

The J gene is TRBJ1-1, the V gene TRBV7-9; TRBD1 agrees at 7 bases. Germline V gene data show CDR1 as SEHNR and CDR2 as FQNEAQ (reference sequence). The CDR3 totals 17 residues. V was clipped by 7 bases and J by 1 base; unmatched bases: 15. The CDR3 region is CASTLTGVLTANTEAFF. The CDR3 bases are TGTGCCAGCACCCTCACAGGGGTACTCACAGCGAACACTGAAGCTTTCTTT.

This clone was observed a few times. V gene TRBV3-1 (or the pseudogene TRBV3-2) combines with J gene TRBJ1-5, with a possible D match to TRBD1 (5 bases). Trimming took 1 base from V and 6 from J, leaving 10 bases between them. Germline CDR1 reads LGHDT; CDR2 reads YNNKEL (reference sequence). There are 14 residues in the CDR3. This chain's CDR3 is CASSQGIGVQPQHF. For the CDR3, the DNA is TGTGCCAGCAGCCAAGGAATAGGGGTTCAGCCCCAGCATTTT.

In DNA form, the CDR3 reads TGTGCCAGCAGTGTCCAACCCGGCACTGAAGCTTTCTTT. Its translation is CASSVQPGTEAFF. V usage is TRBV2 and J usage is TRBJ1-1; no reliable D call. The germline gives CDR1 SNHLY, CDR2 FYNNEI. This CDR3 is 13 amino acids long. V was cut by 4 bases and J by 4 bases, with 10 bases left in between.

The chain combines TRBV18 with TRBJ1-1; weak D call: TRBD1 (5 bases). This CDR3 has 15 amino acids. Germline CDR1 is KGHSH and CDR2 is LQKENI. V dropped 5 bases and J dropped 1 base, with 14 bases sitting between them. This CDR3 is CASSKRDGRNTEAFF. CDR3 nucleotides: TGTGCCAGCTCAAAAAGGGACGGGAGGAACACTGAAGCTTTCTTT.

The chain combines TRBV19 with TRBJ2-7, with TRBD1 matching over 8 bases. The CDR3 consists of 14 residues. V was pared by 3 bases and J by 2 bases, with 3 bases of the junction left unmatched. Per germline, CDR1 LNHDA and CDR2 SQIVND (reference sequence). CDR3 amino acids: CASSIRDRTYEQYF. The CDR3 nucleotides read TGTGCCAGTAGTATCCGGGACAGGACCTACGAGCAGTACTTC.

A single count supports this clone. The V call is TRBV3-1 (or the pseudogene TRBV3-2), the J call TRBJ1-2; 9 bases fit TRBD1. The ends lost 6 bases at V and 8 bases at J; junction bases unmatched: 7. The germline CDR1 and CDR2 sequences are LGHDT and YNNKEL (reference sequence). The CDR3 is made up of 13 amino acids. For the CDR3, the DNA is TGTGCCAGCAGAAATGGGACAGGGCTAGGCTACACCTTC. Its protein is CASRNGTGLGYTF.

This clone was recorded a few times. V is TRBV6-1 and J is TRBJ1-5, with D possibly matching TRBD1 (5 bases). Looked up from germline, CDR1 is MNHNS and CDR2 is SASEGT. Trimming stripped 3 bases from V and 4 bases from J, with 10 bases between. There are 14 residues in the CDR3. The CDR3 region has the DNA TGTGCCAGCAGTGATCAGGGTTGGAATCAGCCCCAGCATTTT. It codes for CASSDQGWNQPQHF.